These 2 T cell receptor beta chains were sequenced from one sample in a study of CD8 T cells in Susac syndrome. When the RNA was reverse transcribed, random hexamers were used with an input of about 0.5 to 1 ug. TCRdb itself ran the immunoSEQ multiplex PCR reads through MiXCR, one entry per CDR3 protein. The repertoire includes some 200,000 distinct CDR3 sequences, 90% to 95% of them detected once, and approximately 0.086% sits in the top ten. The sequencing input was CD4+ T cells from PBMCs. These TCRs come from a human donor with Susac syndrome.

J is TRBJ2-1 and V is TRBV20-1, with D perhaps given as TRBD1 or TRBD2 (5 bases each). Per the germline V gene, CDR1 is DFQATT and CDR2 is SNEGSKA (reference sequence). V shed 0 bases and J shed 6 bases, with 15 bases lying between them. The CDR3 is 15 residues long. CDR3 sequence reads: CSARDFQGRTNEQFF. CDR3 coding DNA: TGCAGTGCTAGAGATTTTCAGGGACGAACCAATGAGCAGTTCTTC.

The chain joins TRBV9 to TRBJ1-3; no definite D call. Germline V gene data show CDR1 as SGDLS and CDR2 as YYNGEE. The CDR3 runs 14 residues. The V gene lost 0 bases and the J gene lost 3 bases, with 7 bases spanning the gap. Here the CDR3 DNA reads TGTGCCAGCAGCGTAGGAACGGTTGGAAACACCATATATTTT. Its protein is CASSVGTVGNTIYF.